Listed below are T cell receptor beta chains from one sample, sequenced in a study of shared clonotypes between healthy human individuals. Here immunoSEQ multiplex PCR was the method, and the copy in TCRdb shows in-frame clones only, minus some. The table lists about 1.4 million clones, roughly 96% of them singletons. Sequenced sample: naive CD4+ T cells sorted from blood. Receptors were obtained from a man aged 25 to 40 in good health. CDR3s include the opening cysteine and the closing phenylalanine or tryptophan. A D gene is named only where the DNA matches it firmly. Clone sizes are given selectively: once, few, many, or a class where the clone is expanded.

>.|TRBV10-1|once|TRBJ1-2
CASSAASGYGYTF
TGCGCCAGCAGTGCCGCATCGGGGTATGGCTACACCTTC
>TRBD1|TRBV4-1|.|TRBJ1-4
CASSQAGTGNEKLFF
TGCGCCAGCAGCCAAGCCGGGACAGGTAATGAAAAACTGTTTTTT
>TRBD2|TRBV11-2|.|TRBJ2-7
CASSRPGLAEYEQYF
TGTGCCAGCAGCCGGCCGGGACTAGCGGAATACGAGCAGTACTTC
>.|TRBV25-1|.|TRBJ1-2
CASTPPGTFHGYTF
TGTGCCAGCACGCCACCGGGGACATTCCATGGCTACACCTTC
>.|TRBV28|.|TRBJ2-1
CASSLLIGEQFF
TGTGCCAGCAGTTTATTGATTGGTGAGCAGTTCTTC
>TRBD2|TRBV25-1|.|TRBJ2-1
CASSPLAVRPYNEQFF
TGTGCCAGCAGTCCACTAGCGGTCAGGCCCTACAATGAGCAGTTCTTC
>.|TRBV18|.|TRBJ2-5
CASSPPGQETQYF
TGTGCCAGCTCACCACCAGGACAAGAGACCCAGTACTTC
>TRBD1|TRBV27|.|TRBJ2-1
CASSPRVGTENEQFF
TGTGCCAGCAGTCCCCGAGTCGGGACAGAAAATGAGCAGTTCTTC
>TRBD2|TRBV18|once|TRBJ2-2
CASSPWTSGDHTGELFF
TGTGCCAGCTCACCCTGGACTAGCGGGGACCACACCGGGGAGCTGTTTTTT
>TRBD2|TRBV11-3|.|TRBJ2-3
CASSLGLAGVGTDTQYF
TGTGCCAGCAGCCTGGGACTAGCGGGAGTCGGAACAGATACGCAGTATTTT
>TRBD2|TRBV7-2|once|TRBJ2-7
CASSNWTSGAYEQYF
TGTGCCAGCAGCAACTGGACTAGCGGGGCCTACGAGCAGTACTTC
>.|TRBV5-5|.|TRBJ2-1
CASSPQGGEQFF
TGTGCCAGCAGCCCTCAAGGTGGTGAGCAGTTCTTC
>.|TRBV7-3|.|TRBJ2-7
CASSLTGGEQYF
TGTGCCAGCAGCTTAACAGGGGGCGAGCAGTACTTC
>.|TRBV20-1|.|TRBJ1-2
CSASHIYGYTF
TGCAGTGCTAGCCATATTTATGGCTACACCTTC